One sample yielded the 19 T cell receptor beta chains listed below, sequenced in a study of cytomegalovirus exposure and HLA in healthy donors. The study ran its PCR with 60 Vbeta and 13 Jbeta primers. Assay used: immunoSEQ multiplex PCR; TCRdb lists only in-frame clones, some missing. The profile shows about 150,000 clones, approximately 88% of them singletons. The source material was PBMCs. The receptors come from a boy between 2 and 15 years old in good health and CMV-seronegative.

V and J are TRBV28 and TRBJ2-5; D is unresolved. V lost 6 bases and J 5 bases, leaving 13 bases between the germline ends. The CDR3 has 13 amino acids. CDR1 MDHEN and CDR2 SYDVKM come from the germline V gene. CDR3 DNA: TGTGCCAGCAGGCTGACACAACGGGAGACCCAGTACTTC. It is translated as CASRLTQRETQYF.

The chain recombines TRBV19 with TRBJ2-1, with TRBD2 matching 12 bases. There are 17 residues in the CDR3. Germline CDR1 is LNHDA and CDR2 is SQIVND (reference sequence). The trim removed 6 bases at V and 4 bases at J, leaving 10 bases unmatched. This chain's CDR3 is CASRRRGLAGIYNEQFF. CDR3 in DNA: TGTGCCAGTAGGAGACGGGGACTAGCGGGCATTTACAATGAGCAGTTCTTC.

The CDR3 loop reads CASSWGDRGQETQYF. For the CDR3, the DNA is TGTGCCAGCAGTTGGGGGGACAGGGGACAAGAGACCCAGTACTTC. The chain has TRBV7-8 and TRBJ2-5, with TRBD1 matching 10 bases. The length of the CDR3 is 15 residues. Germline lookup yields CDR1 SGHVS and CDR2 FQNEAQ. The trim removed 6 bases at V and 2 bases at J, leaving 6 bases unmatched.

A few counts support this clone. The chain couples TRBV5-1 to TRBJ1-4; D unresolved. The V gene lost 0 bases and the J gene lost 0 bases, with 9 bases spanning the gap. The CDR3 sequence is 16 residues long. CDR1 and CDR2 (germline): SGHRS, YFSETQ. CDR3 residues: CASSLDSPTTNEKLFF. CDR3 DNA: TGCGCCAGCAGCTTGGACAGTCCTACAACTAATGAAAAACTGTTTTTT.

J is TRBJ1-1 and V is TRBV2; 9 bases line up with TRBD1. Trimming removed 5 bases from V and 6 bases from J; junction bases left unmatched: 7. The CDR3 sequence is 14 residues long. From germline, CDR1 is SNHLY and CDR2 FYNNEI. The CDR3 protein is CASSQQGAESEAFF. In DNA form, the CDR3 reads TGTGCCAGCAGTCAACAGGGGGCGGAATCTGAAGCTTTCTTT.

The chain couples TRBV5-4 to TRBJ1-2; D remains ambiguous. CDR1 SGHNT and CDR2 YYREEE come from the germline V gene (reference sequence). The length of the CDR3 is 16 residues. Trimming removed 4 bases at V and 0 bases at J, with 16 bases between. Here the CDR3 DNA reads TGTGCCAGCAGCGCGTCCCAGGAAAAAGCTAACTATGGCTACACCTTC. The encoded protein is CASSASQEKANYGYTF.

The V gene is TRBV11-2, the J gene TRBJ2-7; D might be TRBD2 (6 bases). The CDR3 covers 16 residues. Germline values: CDR1 SGHAT, CDR2 FQNNGV. V was trimmed by 6 bases and J by 3 bases, leaving 21 bases between them. CDR3 nucleotide sequence: TGTGCCAGCAGTTTCGATGGGTCACGGAGGGTCTACGAGCAGTACGTC. It encodes CASSFDGSRRVYEQYV.

Regarding this clone: One end of the junction varies from germline; a read error may be responsible. The chain recombines TRBV7-7 with TRBJ2-3, with a possible D match to TRBD1 (5 bases). The CDR3 is 14 residues long. Germline V gene sequence: CDR1 SSHAT, CDR2 FNYEAQ (reference sequence). CDR3 protein: CASSAREWGDTQYF. The CDR3 coding sequence is TGTGCTAGCAGCGCCAGAGAATGGGGCGATACGCAGTATTTT.

The chain joins TRBV7-2 to TRBJ2-2; TRBD2 matches at 13 bases. Germline values: CDR1 SGHTA, CDR2 FQGNSA. The junction had 7 bases not matched to a gene; V was cut back by 5 bases and J by 4 bases. CDR3 length: 17 amino acids. The CDR3 nucleotides read TGTGCCAGCAGCCCGGAACTAGCGGGAGGGTTCACCGGGGAGCTGTTTTTT. Protein product: CASSPELAGGFTGELFF.

V is TRBV2 and J is TRBJ2-5, with 13 bases lining up with TRBD2. This CDR3 has 15 residues. The V gene's germline CDR1 is SNHLY and CDR2 FYNNEI. V was pared by 4 bases and J by 4 bases, with 3 bases of the junction left unmatched. The CDR3 here is CASSGLAGGLETQYF. CDR3 in DNA: TGTGCCAGCAGTGGACTAGCGGGGGGCCTAGAGACCCAGTACTTC. Filled out from reference TRBV2 and TRBJ2-5, the complete variable domain reads EPEVTQTPSHQVTQMGQEVILRCVPISNHLYFYWYRQILGQKVEFLVSFYNNEISEKSEIFDDQFSVERPDGSNFTLKIRSTKLEDSAMYFCASSGLAGGLETQYFGPGTRLLVL.

CDR3 bases: TGTGCCACCAGCAGAGATCTGGGGCGCGATGGGGAAAAACTGTTTTTT. Residues: CATSRDLGRDGEKLFF. The V and J genes are TRBV15 and TRBJ1-4; D is perhaps TRBD1 (5 bases). CDR1 is LNHNV and CDR2 is YYDKDF in the germline V gene (reference sequence). Trimming shortened V by 0 bases and J by 8 bases, and 16 bases separated the two germline ends. CDR3 length: 16 residues.

This chain joins TRBV19 and TRBJ2-1, with a tentative D call TRBD2 (5 bases). CDR3 length: 15 amino acids. Germline lookup yields CDR1 LNHDA and CDR2 SQIVND (reference sequence). V lost 6 bases to trimming and J lost 6 bases, with 18 bases between them. CDR3 sequence (DNA): TGTGCCAGTAGGGAGAGGGTAGCGCCCTCCAATGAGCAGTTCTTC. Its translation is CASRERVAPSNEQFF.

This clone was found a few times. V is TRBV5-5 and J is TRBJ2-4, with no clear D. Trimming removed 3 bases at V and 7 bases at J, with 8 bases between. This CDR3 is built from 12 residues. Germline V gene data show CDR1 as SGHKS and CDR2 as YYEKEE (reference sequence). This chain's CDR3 is CASSYPRNIQYF. The CDR3 DNA reads TGTGCCAGCAGCTACCCCCGGAACATTCAGTACTTC.

V gene TRBV6-6 combines with J gene TRBJ1-6; TRBD1 agrees at 7 bases. Germline V CDR1 and CDR2: MNHNY, SVGAGI (reference sequence). The J segment lost 9 bases and the V segment lost 2 bases, leaving 1 base of the junction unmatched. This CDR3 contains 13 residues. CDR3 bases: TGTGCCAGCAGTTACGGGGACAGTTCACCCCTCCACTTT. Protein sequence: CASSYGDSSPLHF.

The chain combines TRBV14 with TRBJ1-2, with D possibly being TRBD1 (5 bases). Trimming stripped 4 bases from V and 6 bases from J, with 12 bases between. Germline V CDR1 and CDR2: SGHDN, FVKESK. CDR3 length equals 13 residues. The CDR3 spells CASSPSGVDGYTF. CDR3 DNA sequence: TGTGCCAGCAGCCCCTCGGGGGTGGATGGCTACACCTTC.

The chain uses TRBV7-2 and TRBJ1-5, with D perhaps matching TRBD1 (5 bases). Germline lookup yields CDR1 SGHTA and CDR2 FQGNSA. The CDR3 runs to 13 residues. The germline V and J ends were trimmed by 1 base and 10 bases, with 11 bases remaining between them. This CDR3 reads CASSLERGGPQHF. CDR3 DNA: TGTGCCAGCAGCTTAGAAAGGGGCGGACCCCAGCATTTT. Looking up the rest from reference TRBV7-2 and TRBJ1-5 gives the full variable domain: GAGVSQSPSNKVTEKGKDVELRCDPISGHTALYWYRQSLGQGLEFLIYFQGNSAPDKSGLPSDRFSAERTGGSVSTLTIQRTQQEDSAVYLCASSLERGGPQHFGDGTRLSIL.

The chain has TRBV6-1 and TRBJ1-5, with 9 bases aligning to TRBD1. Looked up from germline, CDR1 is MNHNS and CDR2 is SASEGT. V gave up 1 base and J gave up 6 bases; unmatched junction bases: 1. This CDR3 region has 14 residues. The CDR3 reads CASSEGTGVQPQHF. CDR3 nucleotides: TGTGCCAGCAGTGAAGGGACAGGGGTTCAGCCCCAGCATTTT.

V gene TRBV30 combines with J gene TRBJ2-5; D ambiguous. Germline lookup yields CDR1 GTSNPN and CDR2 SVGIG (reference sequence). V lost 1 base, J lost 10 bases, and 16 bases lay in between. The CDR3 is 13 residues long. CDR3 sequence: CAWSARSLGGQYF. DNA for the CDR3: TGTGCCTGGAGTGCCCGCTCCCTCGGTGGCCAGTACTTC.

The rearrangement links TRBV7-2 to TRBJ2-5, with 10 positions matching TRBD1. Germline V CDR1 and CDR2: SGHTA, FQGNSA. J lost 5 bases, V lost 6 bases, and 3 bases had no gene match. The CDR3 is 13 residues long. The CDR3 spells CASSLDRGETQYF. The CDR3 DNA follows: TGTGCCAGCAGTTTGGACAGGGGGGAGACCCAGTACTTC.